A selection of T cell receptor beta chains follows, all from one sample in a study of spatial heterogeneity in lung cancer. TCRdb re-called the 5' RACE reads through MiXCR, storing one row per CDR3 protein. The data show around 13,000 distinct CDR3 sequences, about 14% seen once. Sequencing used PBMCs, obtained at surgery. These receptor sequences come from a male donor with early-stage non-small cell lung cancer. Each CDR3 is given with its conserved first and last residue. D genes are given only for firm matches. Not all rows give a size; the values are once, few, many and, for expanded clones, a class.

size	D	V	J	CDR3	DNA
few	NA	TRBV28	TRBJ2-3	CASSGSTDTQYF	TGTGCCAGCAGTGGCAGCACAGATACGCAGTATTTT
few	NA	TRBV3-2	TRBJ1-5	CASSQGRTNQPQHF	TGTGCCAGCAGCCAAGGCAGGACAAATCAGCCCCAGCATTTT
few	NA	TRBV7-2	TRBJ2-3	CASSPLPTDTQYF	TGTGCCAGCAGCCCTTTGCCCACAGATACGCAGTATTTT
NA	NA	TRBV7-2	TRBJ2-5	CASSLVGSAQETQYF	TGTGCCAGCAGCTTAGTGGGGTCAGCCCAAGAGACCCAGTACTTC
NA	TRBD1	TRBV7-2	TRBJ1-2	CASSFTQGTYGYTF	TGTGCCAGCAGCTTTACACAGGGGACCTATGGCTACACCTTC
few	TRBD1	TRBV4-2	TRBJ2-4	CASSQRQGGQNIQYF	TGTGCCAGCAGCCAACGACAGGGCGGGCAAAACATTCAGTACTTC
many	NA	TRBV4-3	TRBJ2-3	CASSQDFSTDTQYF	TGCGCCAGCAGCCAAGATTTTTCCACAGATACGCAGTATTTT
many	TRBD1	TRBV30	TRBJ2-5	CAWSVWDRVKTQYF	TGTGCCTGGAGTGTCTGGGACAGGGTAAAGACCCAGTACTTC
few	TRBD1	TRBV29-1	TRBJ2-3	CSVAPGQELDTQYF	TGCAGCGTTGCCCCGGGACAGGAGTTAGATACGCAGTATTTT
NA	NA	TRBV7-2	TRBJ2-7	CASSLRRDGYEQYF	TGTGCCAGCAGCTTAAGGCGGGACGGCTACGAGCAGTACTTC
many	NA	TRBV4-3	TRBJ1-2	CASSRFGQYGYTF	TGCGCCAGCAGCCGCTTTGGGCAATATGGCTACACCTTC
few	TRBD1	TRBV2	TRBJ2-1	CASSVQGLGSYNEQFF	TGTGCCAGCAGTGTACAGGGGCTGGGCTCCTACAATGAGCAGTTCTTC
many	NA	TRBV7-9	TRBJ1-5	CASSSSAPGNQPQHF	TGTGCCAGCAGCTCCTCGGCCCCGGGCAATCAGCCCCAGCATTTT
many	NA	TRBV6-4	TRBJ2-2	CASSDPSAENTGELFF	TGTGCCAGCAGTGACCCTTCGGCAGAGAACACCGGGGAGCTGTTTTTT
many	TRBD1	TRBV5-5	TRBJ1-2	CASSLGGTDYGYTF	TGTGCCAGCAGCTTAGGAGGGACAGACTATGGCTACACCTTC
few	NA	TRBV7-6	TRBJ2-5	CASSFGETQYF	TGTGCCAGCAGCTTTGGAGAGACCCAGTACTTC
NA	NA	TRBV15	TRBJ1-1	CATTPREALTEAFF	TGTGCCACCACCCCCCGGGAAGCGCTAACTGAAGCTTTCTTT
NA	NA	TRBV6-2/TRBV6-3	TRBJ2-2	CASSPQGITGELFF	TGTGCCAGCAGCCCCCAGGGGATCACCGGGGAGCTGTTTTTT
NA	NA	TRBV20-1	TRBJ2-5	CSAVRAQETQYF	TGCAGTGCTGTTCGGGCGCAAGAGACCCAGTACTTC
NA	TRBD1	TRBV6-2/TRBV6-3	TRBJ1-5	CASRDLQGVYSNQPQHF	TGTGCCAGCAGAGACTTACAGGGGGTGTATAGCAATCAGCCCCAGCATTTT
many	NA	TRBV3-1	TRBJ2-5	CASSQNHGRETQYF	TGTGCCAGCAGCCAGAACCACGGCAGAGAGACCCAGTACTTC
few	TRBD2	TRBV5-1	TRBJ2-7	CASSSSGGYSYEQYF	TGCGCCAGCAGCTCAAGCGGGGGTTACTCCTACGAGCAGTACTTC
few	TRBD2	TRBV7-9	TRBJ2-3	CASSPPERGTDTQYF	TGTGCCAGCAGCCCACCCGAGCGGGGGACAGATACGCAGTATTTT
few	NA	TRBV7-9	TRBJ1-3	CASRAISGNTIYF	TGTGCCAGTAGGGCGATCTCTGGAAACACCATATATTTT
few	TRBD1	TRBV6-2/TRBV6-3	TRBJ1-1	CASSYSSGGMVNTEAFF	TGTGCCAGCAGTTACTCTTCAGGGGGTATGGTGAACACTGAAGCTTTCTTT
many	NA	TRBV7-6	TRBJ1-1	CASSPNTVTEAFF	TGTGCCAGCAGTCCGAACACGGTCACTGAAGCTTTCTTT
NA	NA	TRBV7-8	TRBJ2-7	CASSLTGPSYEQYF	TGTGCCAGCAGCTTAACAGGGCCCTCCTACGAGCAGTACTTC
NA	TRBD1	TRBV7-3	TRBJ2-5	CASSLGTQGARETQYF	TGTGCCAGCAGCTTAGGGACACAGGGGGCGAGAGAGACCCAGTACTTC
many	TRBD2	TRBV10-3	TRBJ2-5	CAISEAGGQETQYF	TGTGCCATCAGTGAAGCGGGAGGCCAAGAGACCCAGTACTTC
once	NA	TRBV4-3	TRBJ2-6	CASSQGTSGANVVTF	TGCGCCAGCAGCCAAGGGACGTCTGGGGCCAACGTCGTGACTTTC
medium-sized	NA	TRBV7-2	TRBJ1-1	CASSSGLGGAEAFF	TGTGCCAGCAGCTCCGGACTGGGGGGGGCTGAAGCTTTCTTT
NA	NA	TRBV5-4	TRBJ2-1	CASSPGSQGDSYNEQFF	TGTGCCAGCAGCCCGGGGAGCCAGGGAGACTCCTACAATGAGCAGTTCTTC
NA	NA	TRBV2	TRBJ1-1	CASSDREGVEAFF	TGTGCCAGCAGTGATCGGGAAGGCGTTGAAGCTTTCTTT
many	NA	TRBV5-6	TRBJ2-5	CASSSNRVSWKTQYF	TGTGCCAGCAGCTCGAACAGGGTTTCGTGGAAGACCCAGTACTTC
NA	NA	TRBV20-1	TRBJ1-5	CSAKGSSNQPQHF	TGCAGTGCTAAGGGATCTAGCAATCAGCCCCAGCATTTT
many	TRBD1	TRBV7-2	TRBJ1-4	CASSLRGGGGTNEKLFF	TGTGCCAGCAGCTTAAGAGGAGGGGGCGGAACTAATGAAAAACTGTTTTTT
many	NA	TRBV2	TRBJ1-1	CASSDRKGNTEAFF	TGTGCCAGCAGTGACCGAAAGGGGAACACTGAAGCTTTCTTT
many	NA	TRBV3-1	TRBJ2-1	CASSQDSPLSADEQFF	TGTGCCAGCAGCCAAGATTCGCCGTTGTCGGCTGATGAGCAGTTCTTC
few	TRBD1	TRBV5-6	TRBJ2-5	CASSPWDREETQYF	TGTGCCAGCAGCCCCTGGGACAGGGAAGAGACCCAGTACTTC
few	TRBD1	TRBV9	TRBJ1-1	CASSRTGGTEAFF	TGTGCCAGCAGCCGGACAGGGGGTACTGAAGCTTTCTTT
few	NA	TRBV7-9	TRBJ1-1	CASSLPAAAAEAFF	TGTGCCAGCAGCCTCCCGGCGGCGGCAGCTGAAGCTTTCTTT
many	NA	TRBV20-1	TRBJ1-2	CSAVVSGWYGYTF	TGCAGTGCAGTTGTGAGCGGCTGGTATGGCTACACCTTC
many	TRBD2	TRBV5-4	TRBJ2-5	CASSPRLAGNQETQYF	TGTGCCAGCAGCCCCCGACTAGCGGGGAACCAAGAGACCCAGTACTTC
few	NA	TRBV28	TRBJ1-2	CASSLFPVGYTF	TGTGCCAGCAGTTTATTTCCCGTGGGCTACACCTTC
few	TRBD2	TRBV10-1	TRBJ2-3	CASSGLAGGDTQYF	TGCGCCAGCAGCGGACTAGCGGGGGGAGATACGCAGTATTTT
few	NA	TRBV7-2	TRBJ2-1	CASSSFGSGNEQFF	TGTGCCAGCAGCTCCTTTGGCTCGGGCAATGAGCAGTTCTTC
many	TRBD1	TRBV4-3	TRBJ2-1	CASSQGPGTGQFF	TGCGCCAGCAGCCAAGGTCCCGGGACAGGGCAGTTCTTC
NA	NA	TRBV20-1	TRBJ2-7	CSAPVGYEQYF	TGCAGTGCCCCCGTGGGCTACGAGCAGTACTTC
many	TRBD1	TRBV28	TRBJ2-7	CASSILDRFYEQYF	TGTGCCAGCAGTATCCTGGACAGGTTCTACGAGCAGTACTTC
NA	TRBD2	TRBV10-3	TRBJ2-5	CAIGLERQETQYF	TGTGCCATCGGACTAGAACGCCAAGAGACCCAGTACTTC
many	NA	TRBV5-6	TRBJ1-1	CASSWGGTEAFF	TGTGCCAGCAGCTGGGGGGGCACTGAAGCTTTCTTT
NA	NA	TRBV5-1	TRBJ1-1	CASSFWGRNTEAFF	TGCGCCAGCAGCTTTTGGGGACGGAACACTGAAGCTTTCTTT
NA	TRBD1	TRBV3-1	TRBJ1-6	CASSPQGYNSPLHF	TGTGCCAGCAGCCCACAGGGGTATAATTCACCCCTCCACTTT
few	NA	TRBV3-1	TRBJ1-5	CASSQEWGPQHF	TGTGCCAGCAGCCAAGAGTGGGGGCCCCAGCATTTT
few	TRBD1	TRBV28	TRBJ1-6	CASSLADRVGSPLHF	TGTGCCAGCAGTTTGGCGGACAGGGTGGGTTCACCCCTCCACTTT